This T cell receptor beta chain emerged from a study of blood T cell repertoires in COVID-19. Clones were read by immunoSEQ multiplex PCR, and TCRdb kept only the in-frame ones, dropping some. The sample comprises tens of thousands of clones, about 87% of which are singletons, and around a tenth rests with the top ten. CDR3 length: 16 residues. V trimming: 2 bases; J trimming: 5 bases; junction bases outside the gene matches: 9. The germline CDR1 and CDR2 sequences are MGHDK and SYGVNS. The source material was peripheral blood. This chain connects TRBV25-1 to TRBJ2-1, with TRBD2 matching 7 bases. This TCR was sampled from a human donor in a cohort sampled during active COVID-19. The CDR3 sequence: CASSENLGRGDNEQFF. CDR3 sequence (DNA): TGTGCCAGCAGTGAAAACCTAGGACGGGGGGACAATGAGCAGTTCTTC.